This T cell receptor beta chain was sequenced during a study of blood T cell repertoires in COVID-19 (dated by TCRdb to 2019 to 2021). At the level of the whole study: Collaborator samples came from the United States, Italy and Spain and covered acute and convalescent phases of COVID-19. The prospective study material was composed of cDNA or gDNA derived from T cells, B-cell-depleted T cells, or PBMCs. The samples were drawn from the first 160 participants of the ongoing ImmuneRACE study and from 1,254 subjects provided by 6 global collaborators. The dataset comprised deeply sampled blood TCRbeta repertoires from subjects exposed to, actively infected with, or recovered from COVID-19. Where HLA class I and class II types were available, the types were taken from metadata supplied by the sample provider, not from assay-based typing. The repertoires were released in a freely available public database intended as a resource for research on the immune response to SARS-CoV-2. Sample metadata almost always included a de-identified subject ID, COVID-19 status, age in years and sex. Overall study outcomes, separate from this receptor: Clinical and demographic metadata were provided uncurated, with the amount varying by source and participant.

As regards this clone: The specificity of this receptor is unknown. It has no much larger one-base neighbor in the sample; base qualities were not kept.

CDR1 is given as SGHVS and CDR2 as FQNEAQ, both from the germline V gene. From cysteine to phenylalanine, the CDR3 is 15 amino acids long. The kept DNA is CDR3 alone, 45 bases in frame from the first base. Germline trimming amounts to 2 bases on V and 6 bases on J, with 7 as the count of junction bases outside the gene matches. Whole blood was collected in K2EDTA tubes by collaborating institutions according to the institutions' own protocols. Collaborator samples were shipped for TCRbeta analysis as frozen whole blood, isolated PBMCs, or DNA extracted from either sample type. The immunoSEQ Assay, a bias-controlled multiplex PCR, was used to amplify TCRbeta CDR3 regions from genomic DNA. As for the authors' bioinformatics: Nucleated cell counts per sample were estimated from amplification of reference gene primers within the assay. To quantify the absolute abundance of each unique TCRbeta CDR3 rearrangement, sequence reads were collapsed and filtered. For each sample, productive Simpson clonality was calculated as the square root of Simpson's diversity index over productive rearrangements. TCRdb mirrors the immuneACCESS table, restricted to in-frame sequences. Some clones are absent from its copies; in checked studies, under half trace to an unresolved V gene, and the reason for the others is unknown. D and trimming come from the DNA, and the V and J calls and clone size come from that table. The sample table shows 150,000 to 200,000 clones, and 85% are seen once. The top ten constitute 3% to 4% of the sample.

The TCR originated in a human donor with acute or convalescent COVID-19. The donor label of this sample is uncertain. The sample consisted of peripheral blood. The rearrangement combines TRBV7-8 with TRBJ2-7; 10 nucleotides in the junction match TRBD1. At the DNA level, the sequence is TGTGCCAGCAGCTTACTGGACAGGGGGGTTGGCGAGCAGTACTTC. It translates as CASSLLDRGVGEQYF.